This TCR beta chain was captured in a study of long-term antiretroviral therapy in people with HIV. Germline CDR1 reads SGHRS; CDR2 reads YFSETQ. The CDR3 is 14 amino acids. V lost 9 bases to trimming and J lost 3 bases, with 15 bases between them. Survey-level immunoSEQ v3.0 assays were run. Libraries were prepared by immunoSEQ multiplex PCR; TCRdb keeps only in-frame clonotypes and omits some of them. The table lists about 21,000 clones, 80% to 85% of them singletons. Sequences were derived from unsorted PBMCs, sampled 0.2 years after starting antiretroviral therapy. The V call is TRBV5-1, the J call TRBJ2-2, with a possible D match to TRBD2 (5 bases). This clonotype was sampled from a young woman with HIV. CDR3 coding DNA: TGCGCCACCCAGGCCAACGGGGACACCGGGGAGCTGTTTTTT. Translation: CATQANGDTGELFF.